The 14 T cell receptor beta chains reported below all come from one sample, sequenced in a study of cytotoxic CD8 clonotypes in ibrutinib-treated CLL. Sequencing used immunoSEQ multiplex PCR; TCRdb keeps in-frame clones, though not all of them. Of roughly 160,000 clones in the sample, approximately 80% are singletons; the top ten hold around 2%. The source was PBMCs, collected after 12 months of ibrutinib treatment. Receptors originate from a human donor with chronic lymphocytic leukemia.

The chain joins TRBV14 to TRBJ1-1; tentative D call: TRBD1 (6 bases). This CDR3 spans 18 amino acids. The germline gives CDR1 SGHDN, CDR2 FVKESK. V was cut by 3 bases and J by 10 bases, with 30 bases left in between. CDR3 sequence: CASSHLQGTGTYGTGAFF. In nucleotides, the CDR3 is TGTGCCAGCAGCCACCTGCAGGGGACTGGGACATACGGTACAGGAGCTTTCTTT.

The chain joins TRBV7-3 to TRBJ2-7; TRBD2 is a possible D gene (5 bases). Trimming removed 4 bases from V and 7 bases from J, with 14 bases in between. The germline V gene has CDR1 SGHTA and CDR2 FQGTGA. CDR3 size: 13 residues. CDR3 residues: CASSSRISGEQYF. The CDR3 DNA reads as TGTGCCAGCAGCTCCAGAATTTCGGGGGAGCAGTACTTC. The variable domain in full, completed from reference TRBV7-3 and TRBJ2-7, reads GAGVSQTPSNKVTEKGKYVELRCDPISGHTALYWYRQSLGQGPEFLIYFQGTGAADDSGLPNDRFFAVRPEGSVSTLKIQRTERGDSAVYLCASSSRISGEQYFGPGTRLTVT.

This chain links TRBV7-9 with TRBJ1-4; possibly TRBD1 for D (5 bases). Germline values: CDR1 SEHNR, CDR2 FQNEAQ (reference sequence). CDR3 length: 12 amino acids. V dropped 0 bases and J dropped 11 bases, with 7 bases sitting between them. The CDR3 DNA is TGTGCCAGCAGCTTAGCGGGACCCAAACTGTTTTTT. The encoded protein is CASSLAGPKLFF.

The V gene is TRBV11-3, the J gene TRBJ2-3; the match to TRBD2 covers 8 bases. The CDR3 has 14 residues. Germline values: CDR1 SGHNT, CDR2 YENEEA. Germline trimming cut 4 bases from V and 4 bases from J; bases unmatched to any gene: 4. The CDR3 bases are TGTGCCAGCAGCTCCGGCGGGAGGCCAGATACGCAGTATTTT. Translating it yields CASSSGGRPDTQYF.

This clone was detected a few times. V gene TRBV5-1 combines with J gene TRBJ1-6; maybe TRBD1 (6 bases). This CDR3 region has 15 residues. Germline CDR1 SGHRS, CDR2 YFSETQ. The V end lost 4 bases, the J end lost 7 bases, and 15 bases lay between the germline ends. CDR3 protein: CASSHGQMGNSPLHF. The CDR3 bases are TGCGCCAGCAGCCACGGACAGATGGGGAATTCACCCCTCCACTTT.

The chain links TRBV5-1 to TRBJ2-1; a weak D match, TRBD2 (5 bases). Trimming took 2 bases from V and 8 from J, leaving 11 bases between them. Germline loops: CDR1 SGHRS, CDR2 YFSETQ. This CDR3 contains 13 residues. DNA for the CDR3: TGCGCCAGCAGCTTACCAGAGGGCTATGAGCAGTTCTTC. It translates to CASSLPEGYEQFF.

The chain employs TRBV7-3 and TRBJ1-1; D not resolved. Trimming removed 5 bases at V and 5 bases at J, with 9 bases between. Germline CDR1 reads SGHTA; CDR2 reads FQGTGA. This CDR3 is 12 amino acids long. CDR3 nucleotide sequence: TGTGCCAGCAGCACGACGGGGACTGAAGCTTTCTTT. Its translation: CASSTTGTEAFF.

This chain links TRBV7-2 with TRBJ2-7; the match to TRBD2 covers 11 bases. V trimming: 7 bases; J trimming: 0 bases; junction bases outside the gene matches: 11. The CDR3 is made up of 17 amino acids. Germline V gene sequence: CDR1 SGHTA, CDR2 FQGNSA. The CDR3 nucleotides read TGTGCCAGCACCTACGCCCGGACTAGCGGGCGCTCCTACGAGCAGTACTTC. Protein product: CASTYARTSGRSYEQYF. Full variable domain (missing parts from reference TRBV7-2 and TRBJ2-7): GAGVSQSPSNKVTEKGKDVELRCDPISGHTALYWYRQSLGQGLEFLIYFQGNSAPDKSGLPSDRFSAERTGGSVSTLTIQRTQQEDSAVYLCASTYARTSGRSYEQYFGPGTRLTVT.

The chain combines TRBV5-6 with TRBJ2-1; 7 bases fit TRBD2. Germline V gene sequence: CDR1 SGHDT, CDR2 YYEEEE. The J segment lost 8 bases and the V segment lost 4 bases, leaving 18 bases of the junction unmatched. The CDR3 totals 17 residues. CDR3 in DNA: TGTGCCAGCAGCCCCTTGGGGGGGTCCATCGTAATTTATGAGCAGTTCTTC. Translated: CASSPLGGSIVIYEQFF.

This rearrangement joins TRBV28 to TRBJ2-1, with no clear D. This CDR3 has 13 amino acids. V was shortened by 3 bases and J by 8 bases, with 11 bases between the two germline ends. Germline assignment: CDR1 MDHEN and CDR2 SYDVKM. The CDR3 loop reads CASSLFGVYEQFF. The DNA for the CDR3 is TGTGCCAGCAGTTTGTTTGGGGTGTATGAGCAGTTCTTC.

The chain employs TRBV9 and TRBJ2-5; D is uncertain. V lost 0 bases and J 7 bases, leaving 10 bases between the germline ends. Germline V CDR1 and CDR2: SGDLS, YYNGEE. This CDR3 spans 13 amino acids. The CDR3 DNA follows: TGTGCCAGCAGCGTAGATGGCCGAGGGACCCAGTACTTC. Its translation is CASSVDGRGTQYF.

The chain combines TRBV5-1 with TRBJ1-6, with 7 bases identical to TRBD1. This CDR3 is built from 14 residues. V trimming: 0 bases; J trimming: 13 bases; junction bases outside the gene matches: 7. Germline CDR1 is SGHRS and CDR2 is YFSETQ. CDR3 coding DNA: TGCGCCAGCAGCTTGGGACAGGGCATTACCCCCCTCCACTTT. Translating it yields CASSLGQGITPLHF.

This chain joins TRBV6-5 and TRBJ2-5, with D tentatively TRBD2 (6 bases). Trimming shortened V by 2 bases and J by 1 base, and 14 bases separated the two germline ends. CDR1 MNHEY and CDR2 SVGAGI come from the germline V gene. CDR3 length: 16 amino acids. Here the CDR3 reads CASSYRSWRGQETQYF. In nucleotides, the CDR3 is TGTGCCAGCAGTTACCGTAGCTGGCGGGGCCAAGAGACCCAGTACTTC.

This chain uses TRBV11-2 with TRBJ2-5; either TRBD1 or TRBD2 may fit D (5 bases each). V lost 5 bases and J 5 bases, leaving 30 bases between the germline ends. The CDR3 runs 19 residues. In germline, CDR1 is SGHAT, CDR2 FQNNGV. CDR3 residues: CASSDPVASGTRFGETQYF. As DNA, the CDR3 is TGTGCCAGCAGCGACCCCGTGGCGTCCGGGACGCGGTTCGGGGAGACCCAGTACTTC. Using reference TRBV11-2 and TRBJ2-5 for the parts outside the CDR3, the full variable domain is EAGVAQSPRYKIIEKRQSVAFWCNPISGHATLYWYQQILGQGPKLLIQFQNNGVVDDSQLPKDRFSAERLKGVDSTLKIQPAKLEDSAVYLCASSDPVASGTRFGETQYFGPGTRLLVL.